This TCR beta chain was found in a study of blood T cell repertoires in COVID-19. The CDR3 contains 14 residues. Germline V CDR1 and CDR2: MNHEY, SVGAGI. Trimming left V 6 bases short and J 4 bases short, with 12 bases between. Clones were read by immunoSEQ multiplex PCR, and TCRdb kept only the in-frame ones, dropping some. The sample consists of 350,000 or so clones, approximately 89% of them appearing once. The sequence came from a woman aged 55-70 years with COVID-19, enrolled during active disease. The V gene is TRBV6-5, the J gene TRBJ1-4; TRBD1 is a possible D gene (5 bases). Specimen: peripheral blood. Written as DNA, the CDR3 is TGTGCCAGCAGAAGGCGGGGGTTTAATGAAAAACTGTTTTTT. As protein: CASRRRGFNEKLFF.